A selection of T cell receptor beta chains follows, all from one sample in a study of identical twins. In TCRdb, the 5' RACE reads were re-called with MiXCR into one record per CDR3 protein. The sample has 450,000 to 600,000 distinct CDR3 sequences, approximately 20% seen once; the top ten hold approximately 0.52%. This sample was shared with a second study, whose subject was yellow fever vaccine responses in identical twins.

The specimen sequenced was CD4+ T cells sorted from blood. Receptor source: a woman aged 18-29 years in good health. Both conserved end residues are part of each CDR3. D genes are given only for firm matches. Size is omitted from some rows. Given values are once, few, many or a class for expanded clones.

clone size | D gene | J gene | V gene | CDR3 DNA | CDR3 protein
NA | TRBD2 | TRBJ2-1 | TRBV20-1 | TGCAGTGCTATGGGACTAGCGGGTAGCTCCTACAATGAGCAGTTCTTC | CSAMGLAGSSYNEQFF
few | TRBD2 | TRBJ2-7 | TRBV10-3 | TGTGCCATCAGGCCTCGCGGGGGCTCCTACGAGCAGTACTTC | CAIRPRGGSYEQYF
few | NA | TRBJ1-1 | TRBV5-1 | TGCGCCAGCAGAGAGGCAGGGGCACTGAACACTGAAGCTTTCTTT | CASREAGALNTEAFF
few | NA | TRBJ1-1 | TRBV5-1 | TGCGCCAGCAGCTTACGGGGGCTTGTGGAATACACTGAAGCTTTCTTT | CASSLRGLVEYTEAFF
NA | NA | TRBJ1-5 | TRBV12-3/TRBV12-4 | TGTGCCAGCAGTTTTTCGGGGATGAACAATCAGCCCCAGCATTTT | CASSFSGMNNQPQHF
few | NA | TRBJ2-6 | TRBV10-3 | TGTGCCATCACCAAGGGCTCTGGGGCCAACGTCCTGACTTTC | CAITKGSGANVLTF
few | NA | TRBJ2-1 | TRBV28 | TGTGCCAGCAGTTTAATTGGTAGCGGAAGCTACAATGAGCAGTTCTTC | CASSLIGSGSYNEQFF
few | NA | TRBJ2-3 | TRBV18 | TGTGCCAGCCAACGGGTGGGGCCAGATACGCAGTATTTT | CASQRVGPDTQYF
few | TRBD2 | TRBJ2-1 | TRBV29-1 | TGCAGCGTTTTAATCGACTTGACTAGCTTCGGTGTCAATGAGCAGTTCTTC | CSVLIDLTSFGVNEQFF
few | NA | TRBJ2-1 | TRBV6-2/TRBV6-3 | TGTGCCAGCAAACAACCTAGCAGCCCCTCCTACAATGAGCAGTTCTTC | CASKQPSSPSYNEQFF
few | TRBD1 | TRBJ2-2 | TRBV4-2 | TGTGCCAGCAGCAACCCCGGGACAGGCCGTATGAACACCGGGGAGCTGTTTTTT | CASSNPGTGRMNTGELFF
few | NA | TRBJ1-6 | TRBV9 | TGTGCCAGCAGCCCGCATATGAACCTGGATTCACCCCTCCACTTT | CASSPHMNLDSPLHF
few | NA | TRBJ2-2 | TRBV6-1 | TGTGCCAGCTCGCTTTTGGAGAAAGTCGGGGAGCTGTTTTTT | CASSLLEKVGELFF
few | NA | TRBJ2-1 | TRBV5-6 | TGTGCCAGCAACTTGTTGACGAATGAGCAGTTCTTC | CASNLLTNEQFF
NA | NA | TRBJ1-2 | TRBV15 | TGTGCCACCAGCAGAACCCTCAGGGAAGACTATGGCTACACCTTC | CATSRTLREDYGYTF
NA | NA | TRBJ1-6 | TRBV4-1 | TGCGCCAGCAGCCAAGTCCGAGGGCATAATTCACCCCTCCACTTT | CASSQVRGHNSPLHF
NA | NA | TRBJ2-1 | TRBV20-1 | TGCAGTGCCCGAGACCACAATGAGCAGTTCTTC | CSARDHNEQFF
NA | NA | TRBJ2-1 | TRBV20-1 | TGCAGTGCTGGGAAGGTTGAGCAGTTCTTC | CSAGKVEQFF
NA | NA | TRBJ2-3 | TRBV10-3 | TGTGCCATCAGCCCCTCTAATACGCAGTATTTT | CAISPSNTQYF
NA | TRBD2 | TRBJ2-3 | TRBV20-1 | TGCAGTGCTAGAGCTTTTGGGCTAGCGGGAGGAAGGACAGATACGCAGTATTTT | CSARAFGLAGGRTDTQYF
few | TRBD2 | TRBJ2-1 | TRBV6-5 | TGTGCCAGCAGTTCCACGACTAGCGGGAGAGGCAATGAGCAGTTCTTC | CASSSTTSGRGNEQFF
NA | TRBD1 | TRBJ1-4 | TRBV12-3/TRBV12-4 | TGTGCCAGCAGTTCCCCGGGACAGGGGCAAGAAAAACTGTTTTTT | CASSSPGQGQEKLFF
few | NA | TRBJ2-2 | TRBV9 | TGTGCCAGCAGCGCTGGTGGAGAGCTGTTTTTT | CASSAGGELFF
few | TRBD2 | TRBJ2-3 | TRBV29-1 | TGCAGCGTTGGAACGGGGGGGACCAGCACAGATACGCAGTATTTT | CSVGTGGTSTDTQYF
few | TRBD2 | TRBJ2-3 | TRBV11-2 | TGTGCCAGCAGCTTAGATCCCAGCGGGGGTACGAAAGATACGCAGTATTTT | CASSLDPSGGTKDTQYF
few | NA | TRBJ2-3 | TRBV5-1 | TGCGCCAGCACCCAGGGGTCAGCCACAGATACGCAGTATTTT | CASTQGSATDTQYF
NA | NA | TRBJ1-1 | TRBV7-2 | TGTGCCAGCAGCCCCACTAGAGAGACTGAAGCTTTCTTT | CASSPTRETEAFF
NA | TRBD1 | TRBJ2-4 | TRBV10-3 | TGTGCCATCAGTGAGCGGGGACAGGGGGTGGGAGCCAAAAACATTCAGTACTTC | CAISERGQGVGAKNIQYF